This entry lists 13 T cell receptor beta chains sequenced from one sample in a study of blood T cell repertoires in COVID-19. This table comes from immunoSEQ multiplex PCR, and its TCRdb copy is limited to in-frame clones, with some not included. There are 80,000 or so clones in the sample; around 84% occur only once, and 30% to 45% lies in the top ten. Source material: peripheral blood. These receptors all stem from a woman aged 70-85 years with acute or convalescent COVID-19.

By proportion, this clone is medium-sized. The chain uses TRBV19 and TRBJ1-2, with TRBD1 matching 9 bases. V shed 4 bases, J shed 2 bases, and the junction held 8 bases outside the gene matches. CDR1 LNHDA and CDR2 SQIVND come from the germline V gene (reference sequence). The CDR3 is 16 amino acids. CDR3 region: CASSRPYGQGNYGYTF. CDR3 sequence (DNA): TGTGCCAGTAGTAGACCCTACGGACAGGGGAACTATGGCTACACCTTC.

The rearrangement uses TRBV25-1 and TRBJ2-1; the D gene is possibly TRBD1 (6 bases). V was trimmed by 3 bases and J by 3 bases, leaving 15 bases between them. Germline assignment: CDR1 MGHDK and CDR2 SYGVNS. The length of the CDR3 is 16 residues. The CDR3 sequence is CASSDTSGAFYNEQFF. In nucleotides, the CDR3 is TGTGCCAGCAGTGATACCTCAGGGGCGTTCTACAATGAGCAGTTCTTC.

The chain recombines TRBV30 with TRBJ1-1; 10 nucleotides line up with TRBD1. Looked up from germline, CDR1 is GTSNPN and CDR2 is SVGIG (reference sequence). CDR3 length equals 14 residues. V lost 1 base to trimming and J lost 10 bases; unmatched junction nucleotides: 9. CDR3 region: CAWSGGDRGSGAFF. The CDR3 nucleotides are TGTGCCTGGAGTGGGGGGGACAGGGGTTCTGGAGCTTTCTTT.

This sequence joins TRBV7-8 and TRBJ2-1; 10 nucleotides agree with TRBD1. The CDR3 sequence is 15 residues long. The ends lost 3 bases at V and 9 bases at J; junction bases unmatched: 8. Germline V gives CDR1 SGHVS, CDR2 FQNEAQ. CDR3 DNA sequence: TGTGCCAGCAGCTTCAGTCCGGGACAGGGGCCTGAGCAGTTCTTC. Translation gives CASSFSPGQGPEQFF.

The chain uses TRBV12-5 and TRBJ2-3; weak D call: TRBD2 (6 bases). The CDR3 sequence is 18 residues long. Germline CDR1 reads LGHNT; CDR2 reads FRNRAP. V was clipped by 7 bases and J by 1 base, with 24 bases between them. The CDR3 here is CASAIGGLATVRTDTQYF. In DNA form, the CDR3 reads TGTGCTAGTGCTATTGGGGGGTTGGCTACCGTCCGCACAGATACGCAGTATTTT. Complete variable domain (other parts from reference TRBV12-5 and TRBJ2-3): DARVTQTPRHKVTEMGQEVTMRCQPILGHNTVFWYRQTMMQGLELLAYFRNRAPLDDSGMPKDRFSAEMPDATLATLKIQPSEPRDSAVYFCASAIGGLATVRTDTQYFGPGTRLTVL.

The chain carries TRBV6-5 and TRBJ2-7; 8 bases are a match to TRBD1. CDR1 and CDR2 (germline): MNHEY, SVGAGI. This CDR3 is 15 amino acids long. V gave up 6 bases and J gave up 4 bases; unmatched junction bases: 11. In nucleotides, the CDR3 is TGTGCCAGCAGGACAGATTTTACAGGGGGATACGAGCAGTACTTC. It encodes CASRTDFTGGYEQYF.

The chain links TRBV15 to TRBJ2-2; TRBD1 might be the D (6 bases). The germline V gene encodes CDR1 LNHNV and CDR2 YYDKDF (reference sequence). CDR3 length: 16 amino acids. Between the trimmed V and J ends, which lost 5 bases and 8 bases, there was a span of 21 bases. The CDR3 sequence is CATSGGSGNLRGELFF. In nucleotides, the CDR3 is TGTGCCACCAGCGGGGGCTCCGGGAACCTCAGAGGGGAGCTGTTTTTT.

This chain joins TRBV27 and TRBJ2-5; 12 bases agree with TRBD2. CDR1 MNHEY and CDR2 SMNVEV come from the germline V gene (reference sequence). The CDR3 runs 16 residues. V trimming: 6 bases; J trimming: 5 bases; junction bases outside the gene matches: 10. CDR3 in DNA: TGTGCCAGCAGGAGACTAGCGGGAGTCTATTCGGAGACCCAGTACTTC. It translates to CASRRLAGVYSETQYF.

The CDR3 loop is CASSESARGSTGNTIYF. The CDR3, as DNA: TGTGCCAGCAGTGAGTCAGCGCGGGGTTCAACCGGAAACACCATATATTTT. The chain is built from TRBV25-1 and TRBJ1-3; D remains ambiguous. The CDR3 totals 17 residues. The germline CDR1 and CDR2 sequences are MGHDK and SYGVNS. V was clipped by 3 bases and J by 4 bases, with 19 bases between them. Supplemented by reference TRBV25-1 and TRBJ1-3, the full variable domain reads EADIYQTPRYLVIGTGKKITLECSQTMGHDKMYWYQQDPGMELHLIHYSYGVNSTEKGDLSSESTVSRIRTEHFPLTLESARPSHTSQYLCASSESARGSTGNTIYFGEGSWLTVV.

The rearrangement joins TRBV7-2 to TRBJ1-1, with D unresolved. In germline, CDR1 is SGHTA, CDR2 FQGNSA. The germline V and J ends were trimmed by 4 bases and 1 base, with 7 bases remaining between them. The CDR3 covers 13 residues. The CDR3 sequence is CASSSSGNTEAFF. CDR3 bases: TGTGCCAGCAGCTCCTCAGGGAACACTGAAGCTTTCTTT.

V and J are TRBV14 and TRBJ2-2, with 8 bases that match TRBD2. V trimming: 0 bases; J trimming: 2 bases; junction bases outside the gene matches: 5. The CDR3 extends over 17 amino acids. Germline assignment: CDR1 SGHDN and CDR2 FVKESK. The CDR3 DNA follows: TGTGCCAGCAGCCAAGATCGAACTAGCGGAAACACCGGGGAGCTGTTTTTT. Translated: CASSQDRTSGNTGELFF. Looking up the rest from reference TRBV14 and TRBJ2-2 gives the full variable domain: EAGVTQFPSHSVIEKGQTVTLRCDPISGHDNLYWYRRVMGKEIKFLLHFVKESKQDESGMPNNRFLAERTGGTYSTLKVQPAELEDSGVYFCASSQDRTSGNTGELFFGEGSRLTVL.

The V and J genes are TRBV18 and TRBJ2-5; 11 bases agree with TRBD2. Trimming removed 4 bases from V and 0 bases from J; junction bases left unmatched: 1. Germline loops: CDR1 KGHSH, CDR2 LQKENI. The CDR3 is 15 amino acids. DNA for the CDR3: TGTGCCAGCTCACTGGGACTAGCGGACCAAGAGACCCAGTACTTC. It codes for CASSLGLADQETQYF.

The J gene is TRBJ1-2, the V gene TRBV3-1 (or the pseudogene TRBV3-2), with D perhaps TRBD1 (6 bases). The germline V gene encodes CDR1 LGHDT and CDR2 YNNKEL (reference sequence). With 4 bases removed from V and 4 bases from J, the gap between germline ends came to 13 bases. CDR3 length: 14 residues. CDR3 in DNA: TGTGCCAGCAGCCGTACACAGGGACGCTATGGCTACACCTTC. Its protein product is CASSRTQGRYGYTF.